Listed here are 10 T cell receptor beta chains from one sample, sequenced in a study of shared clonotypes between healthy human individuals. The method was immunoSEQ multiplex PCR; TCRdb's version includes in-frame clones alone and lacks a portion of them. The data show about 610,000 clones, roughly 96% seen once. CD45RO-negative, CCR7-positively selected cells formed the naive CD8 fraction, excluding terminally differentiated effector memory CD45RA+ cells. Specimen: naive CD8+ T cells sorted from blood. The source is a woman in her 30s in good health.

This clone is a singleton in its sample. The chain combines TRBV7-9 with TRBJ1-1; a possible D gene is TRBD1 (5 bases). From germline, CDR1 is SEHNR and CDR2 FQNEAQ (reference sequence). This CDR3 spans 11 amino acids. V gave up 4 bases and J gave up 10 bases, with 10 bases separating them. CDR3 loop: CASSSTGGAFF. CDR3 DNA sequence: TGTGCCAGCAGCTCCACAGGCGGAGCTTTCTTT.

The chain couples TRBV28 to TRBJ1-2, with D possibly TRBD1 on 6 matching bases. CDR1 and CDR2 (germline): MDHEN, SYDVKM. V was cut by 10 bases and J by 6 bases, with 15 bases left in between. The CDR3 runs to 12 residues. The CDR3 spells CATKTGKDGYTF. The CDR3, as DNA: TGTGCCACCAAAACAGGGAAGGATGGCTACACCTTC.

The J gene is TRBJ2-1, the V gene TRBV9; D is unresolved. From germline, CDR1 is SGDLS and CDR2 YYNGEE. The CDR3 spans 16 residues. The V and J ends lost 0 bases and 5 bases respectively, with 15 bases between them. CDR3 protein: CASSVVGMVGNNEQFF. CDR3 DNA: TGTGCCAGCAGCGTAGTTGGTATGGTGGGGAACAATGAGCAGTTCTTC.

The chain couples TRBV28 to TRBJ2-5; 13 bases agree with TRBD2. Matching the DNA end better, TRBJ2-7 makes the J call doubtful. CDR1 is MDHEN, CDR2 SYDVKM, per germline. The CDR3 length is 18 residues. CDR3 region: CASSTNILGLAGEDEQYF. The CDR3 DNA is TGTGCCAGCAGCACTAATATCCTAGGACTAGCGGGAGAAGACGAGCAGTACTTC.

This clone was detected only once. The chain recombines TRBV25-1 with TRBJ1-1; 9 positions agree with TRBD1. The CDR3 loop spans 12 amino acids. V lost 6 bases and J lost 6; bases outside the gene matches: 2. Germline lookup yields CDR1 MGHDK and CDR2 SYGVNS. CDR3 bases: TGTGCCAGCAGAAGACAGGGGGCTGAAGCTTTCTTT. This encodes CASRRQGAEAFF.

The chain couples TRBV28 to TRBJ2-7, with D unresolved. V was pared by 3 bases and J by 2 bases, with 14 bases between. In germline, CDR1 is MDHEN, CDR2 SYDVKM. The length of the CDR3 is 15 residues. The CDR3 DNA reads TGTGCCAGCAGTTTTTGGGCAGCAAATACCTACGAGCAGTACTTC. It encodes CASSFWAANTYEQYF. Full variable domain (missing parts from reference TRBV28 and TRBJ2-7): DVKVTQSSRYLVKRTGEKVFLECVQDMDHENMFWYRQDPGLGLRLIYFSYDVKMKEKGDIPEGYSVSREKKERFSLILESASTNQTSMYLCASSFWAANTYEQYFGPGTRLTVT.

V gene TRBV4-1 combines with J gene TRBJ2-5, with D maybe TRBD1 (5 bases). This CDR3 contains 14 residues. V was pared by 3 bases and J by 4 bases, with 12 bases between. Germline values: CDR1 MGHRA, CDR2 YSYEKL. Here the CDR3 DNA reads TGCGCCAGCAGCCAGCGTCAGGGAAGAGAGACCCAGTACTTC. It codes for CASSQRQGRETQYF.

The chain has TRBV6-5 and TRBJ2-1; maybe TRBD1 (6 bases). V lost 3 bases and J 7 bases, leaving 13 bases between the germline ends. The CDR3 loop spans 14 amino acids. The germline V gene has CDR1 MNHEY and CDR2 SVGAGI. The CDR3 coding sequence is TGTGCCAGCAGTTATTGGCAGGGGAGTAATGAGCAGTTCTTC. Translating it yields CASSYWQGSNEQFF.

The rearrangement joins TRBV6-5 to TRBJ2-1, with D perhaps assigned TRBD1 or TRBD2 (5 bases each). V was pared by 2 bases and J by 9 bases, with 14 bases between. Germline CDR1 and CDR2: MNHEY and SVGAGI. This CDR3 is 14 amino acids long. The CDR3: CASSYSGRGLEQFF. CDR3 in DNA: TGTGCCAGCAGTTACAGCGGAAGGGGCCTTGAGCAGTTCTTC.

V is TRBV5-6 and J is TRBJ2-5; 7 nucleotides align to TRBD2. Losses at the gene ends were 0 bases for V and 3 bases for J; bases not matched to a gene: 11. The CDR3 is made up of 17 amino acids. Germline V gene lookup returns CDR1 SGHDT and CDR2 YYEEEE. For the CDR3, the DNA is TGTGCCAGCAGCTTGGGCAGCCATCTAGCGGAAAAAGAGACCCAGTACTTC. Translated, it gives CASSLGSHLAEKETQYF.